These T cell receptor beta chains were read from a single sample in a study of beta chain features in type 1 diabetes. Libraries were prepared by immunoSEQ multiplex PCR; TCRdb keeps only in-frame clonotypes and omits some of them. The sample includes about 370,000 clones, about 16% of them seen just once. Sequencing input: naive CD4+ T cells from blood. Receptors originate from a young woman in good health. Both conserved end residues are part of each CDR3. The D gene is left open where the match is weak. Size tells how often a clone was seen (once, few, many) or the class of an expanded clone, and some rows leave it out.

size: few; D: TRBD1; J: TRBJ1-2; V: TRBV15; CDR3: CATSRVVPGTGGGYTF; DNA: TGTGCCACCAGCAGAGTGGTTCCCGGGACAGGGGGTGGCTACACCTTC
size: few; D: .; J: TRBJ2-1; V: TRBV6-5; CDR3: CASSYSFMDSKQFF; DNA: TGTGCCAGCAGTTACTCTTTTATGGACTCCAAACAGTTCTTC
size: few; D: .; J: TRBJ1-2; V: TRBV5-4; CDR3: CASSPKVQGIYGYTF; DNA: TGTGCCAGCAGCCCTAAGGTACAGGGAATCTATGGCTACACCTTC
size: .; D: .; J: TRBJ2-7; V: TRBV2; CDR3: CASSRTWEALEQYF; DNA: TGTGCCAGCAGTAGGACATGGGAAGCCCTCGAGCAGTACTTC
size: few; D: .; J: TRBJ2-4; V: TRBV7-9; CDR3: CASSLGNSLAKNIQYF; DNA: TGTGCCAGCAGCTTAGGAAACTCGCTTGCCAAAAACATTCAGTACTTC
size: .; D: .; J: TRBJ2-7; V: TRBV20-1; CDR3: CSAEYEQYF; DNA: TGCAGTGCTGAGTACGAGCAGTACTTC
size: few; D: TRBD1; J: TRBJ2-3; V: TRBV7-2; CDR3: CASSSRTGGRDTQYF; DNA: TGTGCCAGCAGCTCCAGGACAGGGGGCAGGGATACGCAGTATTTT
size: .; D: TRBD2; J: TRBJ2-1; V: TRBV19; CDR3: CASARREAKYNEQFF; DNA: TGTGCCAGTGCGCGGCGGGAGGCCAAGTACAATGAGCAGTTCTTC
size: few; D: TRBD1; J: TRBJ2-7; V: TRBV6-5; CDR3: CASSLGGTGKDEQYF; DNA: TGTGCCAGCAGTCTCGGAGGGACAGGGAAAGACGAGCAGTACTTC
size: .; D: .; J: TRBJ1-5; V: TRBV7-2; CDR3: CASSLGQSYSNQPQHF; DNA: TGTGCCAGCAGCTTAGGACAGTCTTATAGCAATCAGCCCCAGCATTTT
size: few; D: TRBD2; J: TRBJ2-5; V: TRBV5-1; CDR3: CASSFALAGETQYF; DNA: TGCGCCAGCAGCTTCGCACTAGCGGGAGAGACCCAGTACTTC
size: few; D: TRBD2; J: TRBJ2-1; V: TRBV5-1; CDR3: CASSPSGRAYNEQFF; DNA: TGCGCCAGCAGCCCTAGCGGGAGGGCCTACAATGAGCAGTTCTTC
size: few; D: .; J: TRBJ1-5; V: TRBV5-1; CDR3: CASRGVAPTYSNQPQHF; DNA: TGCGCCAGCCGAGGCGTGGCCCCGACCTATAGCAATCAGCCCCAGCATTTT
size: .; D: TRBD1; J: TRBJ1-2; V: TRBV7-2; CDR3: CASSSRDRGRLSYGYTF; DNA: TGTGCCAGCAGCTCCCGGGACAGGGGTAGACTATCCTATGGCTACACCTTC